Listed below are T cell receptor beta chains from one sample, sequenced in a study of CD8 T cells in Susac syndrome. TCRdb ran MiXCR on the immunoSEQ multiplex PCR reads and lists one entry per CDR3 protein. The sample holds fewer than 80,000 distinct CDR3 sequences, about 94% seen once. Input material: CD8+ T cells from PBMCs. The receptors were sampled from a human donor with multiple sclerosis. CDR3s include the opening cysteine and the closing phenylalanine or tryptophan. A D gene is named only where the DNA matches it firmly. Clone size is not always given. Where it is, it says once, few, many or a class for expanded clones.

clone size	D gene	V gene	J gene	CDR3 DNA	CDR3 protein
once	TRBD1	TRBV3-1	TRBJ2-7	TGTGCCAGCAGCCTTCCCTTGGGACAGATCTACGAGCAGTACTTC	CASSLPLGQIYEQYF
NA	TRBD2	TRBV4-2	TRBJ2-5	TGTGCCAGCAGCCAACGTCAACTAGCGGGGGATGAGACCCAGTACTTC	CASSQRQLAGDETQYF
NA	TRBD2	TRBV4-1	TRBJ2-2	TGCGCCAGCAGCCAAGATCAAGCGGGGGGCGGCACCGGGGAGCTGTTTTTT	CASSQDQAGGGTGELFF
NA	NA	TRBV5-4	TRBJ1-5	TGTGCCAGCAGCAGTACAGGTAGCAATCAGCCCCAGCATTTT	CASSSTGSNQPQHF
NA	TRBD2	TRBV20-1	TRBJ2-7	TGCAGTGCTAGAGACATCAGACTAGCGGGAGAGAGCTCCTACGAGCAGTACTTC	CSARDIRLAGESSYEQYF
NA	NA	TRBV20-1	TRBJ2-7	TGCAGTGCTAGAGATGGGGCGGTTCCTTCCTACGAGCAGTACTTC	CSARDGAVPSYEQYF
NA	NA	TRBV28	TRBJ1-5	TGTGCCAGCACTCCCACTGCAGGGCCGTATCAGCCCCAGCATTTT	CASTPTAGPYQPQHF
NA	NA	TRBV9	TRBJ2-3	TGTGCCAGCAGGGCAGCTAGCACAGATACGCAGTATTTT	CASRAASTDTQYF
NA	NA	TRBV7-9	TRBJ2-1	TGTGCCAGCAGTAAAGAAGACAATGAGCAGTTCTTC	CASSKEDNEQFF
NA	TRBD1	TRBV4-2	TRBJ2-5	TGTGCCAGCAGCCAAAACCCCCCAGGACAGGGGGACGGGACCCAGTACTTC	CASSQNPPGQGDGTQYF
NA	NA	TRBV7-9	TRBJ2-1	TGTGCCAGCAGCTCCCCCTCGGGAGCTTACAATGAGCAGTTCTTC	CASSSPSGAYNEQFF
NA	NA	TRBV9	TRBJ1-5	TGTGCCAGCAGCGAGTCGGGGGGGCCCCATCAGCCCCAGCATTTT	CASSESGGPHQPQHF
NA	NA	TRBV6-5	TRBJ1-2	TGTGCCAGCAGCCGCCTTGAAGGGACAAACTATGGCTACACCTTC	CASSRLEGTNYGYTF
NA	TRBD1	TRBV4-1	TRBJ2-4	TGCGCCAGCAGCTCTTGGACAGGGAACATTCAGTACTTC	CASSSWTGNIQYF
NA	TRBD1	TRBV29-1	TRBJ1-1	TGCAGCGTTGACAGGGGGGACACTGAAGCTTTCTTT	CSVDRGDTEAFF
once	TRBD2	TRBV12-3/TRBV12-4	TRBJ2-3	TGTGCCAGCAGTTTATCGACTAGCGTTCTCACAGATACGCAGTATTTT	CASSLSTSVLTDTQYF
NA	NA	TRBV3-1	TRBJ2-7	TGTGCCAGCAGCCACCGAGCGGACTACGAGCAGTACTTC	CASSHRADYEQYF
NA	NA	TRBV5-6	TRBJ1-1	TGTGCCAGCAGCTTGGTCAGCGACGAAGCTTTCTTT	CASSLVSDEAFF
few	NA	TRBV5-6	TRBJ1-1	TGTGCCAGCAGCTTAGGGCGTGAAGCTTTCTTT	CASSLGREAFF
NA	NA	TRBV7-8	TRBJ1-1	TGTGCCAGCAGCCCTGGGACGCCCACTGAAGCTTTCTTT	CASSPGTPTEAFF
NA	NA	TRBV5-6	TRBJ1-2	TGTGCCAGCACCCAAACGGGGCCCGAGTTTTACACCTTC	CASTQTGPEFYTF
NA	TRBD2	TRBV3-1	TRBJ2-7	TGTGCCAGCAGCCAAACTCTAGCGGGAGGGTCGTCCTACGAGCAGTACTTC	CASSQTLAGGSSYEQYF
NA	NA	TRBV27	TRBJ2-7	TGTGCCAGCAGTTTTCAGGGAAACGAGCAGTACTTC	CASSFQGNEQYF
NA	NA	TRBV25-1	TRBJ2-6	TGTGCCAGCAGTGACCTCCGGGACTCCAACTCTGGGGCCAACGTCCTGACTTTC	CASSDLRDSNSGANVLTF
NA	NA	TRBV13	TRBJ2-7	TGTGCCAGCAGCTTAGTGGGCCTCTCCGCGGGCGAGCAGTACTTC	CASSLVGLSAGEQYF
NA	TRBD2	TRBV6-5	TRBJ2-7	TGTGCCAGCAGCCCGGGACTAGCGGGGGCCTACGAGCAGTACTTC	CASSPGLAGAYEQYF
NA	TRBD2	TRBV11-2	TRBJ2-1	TGTGCCAGCAGCTTAGATTGGGGACTAGCGTACAATGAGCAGTTCTTC	CASSLDWGLAYNEQFF